This TCR beta chain was captured in a study of blood T cell repertoires in COVID-19. Study-wide background: PBMCs, B-cell-depleted T cells, or T cells were the source of the cDNA or gDNA that made up the material.

Looked up from germline, CDR1 is SGHRS and CDR2 is YFSETQ. J lost 6 bases, V lost 5 bases, and 6 bases had no gene match. The CDR3 contains 13 residues. Sequenced by immunoSEQ multiplex PCR; TCRdb stores in-frame clones only, minus some. The sample has some 24,000 clones; about 89% are singletons. Material: peripheral blood. The source of this sequence is a man between 65 and 85 years old with COVID-19, enrolled during active disease. This chain uses TRBV5-1 with TRBJ1-1; 8 bases are shared with TRBD1. CDR3 in DNA: TGCGCCAGCAGATTTCAGGGGGCCGCTGAAGCTTTCTTT. Amino acid sequence: CASRFQGAAEAFF.